This T cell receptor beta chain originates from a study of monozygotic twins with inflammatory bowel disease (dated by TCRdb to about 2019). In terms of the full investigation: The full study comprised around 30 monozygotic twin pairs: nine German pairs (four IBD-concordant, five IBD-discordant) and 19 IBD-discordant Danish pairs. Disease-associated traits were sought mainly through comparisons between IBD patients and their genetically identical healthy co-twins within discordant pairs. Each individual had, on average, about 151 000 unique TCRalpha sequences and 181 000 unique TCRbeta sequences available for analysis. What the research found in general, with its limitations: Distinction between different T cell subtypes could not be achieved in the analysis. Fewer clonotypes were shared with other individuals by IBD patients than by healthy twins, most markedly in patients showing signs of disease activity. Because patients received different immunosuppressive treatments, the repertoires may have picked up extra background noise and variability between individuals. Repertoire similarity did not differ between concordant and discordant twins, which could be due to limited statistical power. TCRbeta repertoire diversity, by inverse Simpson index, was decreased in IBD patients compared with their healthy co-twins. The results gave no support for a single strong signal or clonotype linked to IBD.

Library preparation was by 5' RACE. Preparation of each TCR library used roughly 3.5 ug of total RNA. For each sample, cDNA synthesis with SMARTScribe reverse transcriptase was split into eight separate reactions. During cDNA synthesis, unique molecular identifiers containing a 6-nucleotide sample barcode were introduced by template switching. TCRalpha and TCRbeta cDNA was amplified in two nested PCRs of around 15 and 9 cycles, and bead purification was carried out after each PCR. Before amplification, the cDNA was treated with uracil DNA-glycosylase and purified using the QIAquick PCR purification kit. The second PCR was the step at which Illumina TruSeq-compatible adapters and sample-specific barcodes were added. TapeStation and Qubit were used to check library quality and concentration, and 4 to 6 ng of each library was pooled. Sequencing of pooled libraries was carried out on an Illumina HiSeq2500 single-index Rapid Run using 2 x 100 bp reads and custom sequencing primers. Turning to the authors' computational methods: MiGEC version 1.2.6 was used for UMI-based consensus assembly to correct PCR and sequencing errors. MiXCR version 2.1.1 was used for V(D)J alignment, clonotype assembly and CDR3 extraction. Gene usage, clonotype sharing and MAIT/NKT TCR abundance were normalised by analysing the top 1000, 10 000 and 20 000 clonotypes per sample. After downsampling to 27 000 UMIs, diversity was calculated as the inverse Simpson index using the vegan R package. Paired Mann-Whitney U tests were applied to discordant twin pairs, with Benjamini-Hochberg correction for multiple testing. TCRdb reprocessed the reads and lists each CDR3 protein sequence as a single entry, with no DNA. TCRdb's processing, not the authors', yielded these V and J calls. This sample's records show approximately 330,000 distinct CDR3 sequences. The top ten clones comprise under 2.5% of the sample.

Concerning this clonotype: Which antigen it targets is not known.

From each donor, an approximately 2.3 ml peripheral blood sample was drawn into PAXgene tubes and stored at -80 degrees C. Without any T cell sorting, total RNA was extracted from whole blood using the PAXgene blood miRNA kit on an automated QIAcube. Peripheral blood from monozygotic twin pairs, either concordant or discordant for inflammatory bowel disease, underwent deep TCRalpha and TCRbeta repertoire profiling that used unique molecular barcoding. Smoking habits were recorded for all twin pairs, with individuals classified as current, former or never smokers. For CDR1 and CDR2, the germline V gene lists MDHEN and SYDVKM. The cysteine opens and the phenylalanine closes a CDR3 of 15 amino acids. No nucleotide data were recorded.

The sample was blood. This TCR derives from a human donor with ulcerative colitis or Crohn's disease, or a healthy co-twin of an affected twin (not recorded which). The sequence links TRBV28 to TRBJ2-3; TCRdb gives TRBD2 as the D gene, but with no DNA this cannot be confirmed. The CDR3 corresponds to CASSPEGLRTDTQYF.